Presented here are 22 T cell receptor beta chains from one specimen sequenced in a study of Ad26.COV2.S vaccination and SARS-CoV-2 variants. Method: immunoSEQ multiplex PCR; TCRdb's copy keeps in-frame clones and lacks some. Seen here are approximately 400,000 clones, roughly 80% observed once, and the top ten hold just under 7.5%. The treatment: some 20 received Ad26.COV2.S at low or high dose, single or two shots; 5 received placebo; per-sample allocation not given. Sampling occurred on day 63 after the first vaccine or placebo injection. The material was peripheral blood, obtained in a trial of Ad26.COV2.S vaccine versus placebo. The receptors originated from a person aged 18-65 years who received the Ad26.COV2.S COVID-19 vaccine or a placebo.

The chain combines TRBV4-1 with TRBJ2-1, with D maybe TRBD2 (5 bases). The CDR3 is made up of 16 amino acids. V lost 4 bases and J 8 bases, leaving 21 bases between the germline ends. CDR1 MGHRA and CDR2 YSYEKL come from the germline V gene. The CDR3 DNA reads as TGCGCCAGCAGCCCTTTGGGGTCCGGAGGTTTCGATGAGCAGTTCTTC. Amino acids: CASSPLGSGGFDEQFF.

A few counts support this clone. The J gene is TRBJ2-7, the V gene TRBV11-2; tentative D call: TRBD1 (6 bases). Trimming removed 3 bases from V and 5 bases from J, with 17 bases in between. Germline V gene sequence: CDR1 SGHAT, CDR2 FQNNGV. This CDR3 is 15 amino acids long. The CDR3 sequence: CASSLYRAVTHEQYF. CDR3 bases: TGTGCCAGCAGCTTGTACAGGGCAGTAACCCACGAGCAGTACTTC.

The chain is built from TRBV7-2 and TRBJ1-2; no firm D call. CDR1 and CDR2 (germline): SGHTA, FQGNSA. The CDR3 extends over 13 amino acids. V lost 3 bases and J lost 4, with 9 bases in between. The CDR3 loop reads CASSFGRVYGYTF. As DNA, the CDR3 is TGTGCCAGCAGCTTCGGCCGGGTCTATGGCTACACCTTC.

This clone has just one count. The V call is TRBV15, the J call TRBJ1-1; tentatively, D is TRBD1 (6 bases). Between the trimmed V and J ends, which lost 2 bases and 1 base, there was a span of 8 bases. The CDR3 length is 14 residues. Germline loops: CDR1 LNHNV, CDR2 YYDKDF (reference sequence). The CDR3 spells CATSRYRENTEAFF. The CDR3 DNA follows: TGTGCCACCAGCAGATACAGGGAGAACACTGAAGCTTTCTTT. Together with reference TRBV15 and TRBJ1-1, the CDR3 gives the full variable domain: DAMVIQNPRYQVTQFGKPVTLSCSQTLNHNVMYWYQQKSSQAPKLLFHYYDKDFNNEADTPDNFQSRRPNTSFCFLDIRSPGLGDTAMYLCATSRYRENTEAFFGQGTRLTVV.

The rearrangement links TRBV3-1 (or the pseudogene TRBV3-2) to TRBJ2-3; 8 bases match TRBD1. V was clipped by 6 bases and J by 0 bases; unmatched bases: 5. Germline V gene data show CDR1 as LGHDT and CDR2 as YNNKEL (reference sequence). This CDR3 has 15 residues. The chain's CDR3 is CASRDRAFSTDTQYF. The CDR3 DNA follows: TGTGCCAGCAGGGACAGGGCCTTTAGCACAGATACGCAGTATTTT.

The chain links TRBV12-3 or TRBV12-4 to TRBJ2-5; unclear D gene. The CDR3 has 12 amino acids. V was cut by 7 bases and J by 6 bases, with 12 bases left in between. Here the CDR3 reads CASTQSRKTQYF. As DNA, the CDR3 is TGTGCCAGCACTCAAAGTAGGAAGACCCAGTACTTC.

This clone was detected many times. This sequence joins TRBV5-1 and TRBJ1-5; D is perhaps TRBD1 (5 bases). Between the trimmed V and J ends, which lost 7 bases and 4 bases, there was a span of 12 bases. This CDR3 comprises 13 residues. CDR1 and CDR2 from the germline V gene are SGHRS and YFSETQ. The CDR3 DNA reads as TGCGCCAGCTCCCCCCGGGGGAATCAGCCCCAGCATTTT. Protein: CASSPRGNQPQHF.

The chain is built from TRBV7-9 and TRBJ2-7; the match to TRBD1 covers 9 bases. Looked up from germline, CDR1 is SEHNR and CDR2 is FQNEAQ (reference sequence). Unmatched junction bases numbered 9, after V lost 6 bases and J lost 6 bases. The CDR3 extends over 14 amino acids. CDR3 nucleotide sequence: TGTGCCAGCAGAGTTACAGGGGGCTTCGGCGAGCAGTACTTC. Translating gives CASRVTGGFGEQYF.

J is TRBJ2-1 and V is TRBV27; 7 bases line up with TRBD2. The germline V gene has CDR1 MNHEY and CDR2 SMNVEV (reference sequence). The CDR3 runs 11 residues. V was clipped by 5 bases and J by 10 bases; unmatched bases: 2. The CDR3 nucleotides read TGTGCCAGCAGTGCAGCGGGGGAGCAGTTCTTC. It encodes CASSAAGEQFF.

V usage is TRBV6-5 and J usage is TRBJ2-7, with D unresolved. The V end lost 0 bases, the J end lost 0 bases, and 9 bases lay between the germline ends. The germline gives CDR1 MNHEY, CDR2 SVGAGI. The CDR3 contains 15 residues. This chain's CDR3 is CASSYSSRYSYEQYF. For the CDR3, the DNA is TGTGCCAGCAGTTACTCTAGCCGGTACTCCTACGAGCAGTACTTC.

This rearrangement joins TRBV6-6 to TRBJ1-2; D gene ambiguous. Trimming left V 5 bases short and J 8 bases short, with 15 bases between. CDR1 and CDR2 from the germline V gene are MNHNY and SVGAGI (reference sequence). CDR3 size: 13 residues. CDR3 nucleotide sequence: TGTGCCAGCAGTGCCGACACAACCCGCGGCTACACCTTC. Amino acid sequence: CASSADTTRGYTF.

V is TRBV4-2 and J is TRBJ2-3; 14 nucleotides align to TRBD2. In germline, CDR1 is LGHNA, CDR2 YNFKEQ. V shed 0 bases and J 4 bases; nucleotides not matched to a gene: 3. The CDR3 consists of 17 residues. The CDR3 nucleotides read TGTGCCAGCAGCCAAGAGGGGACTAGCGGGAGAGCAGATACGCAGTATTTT. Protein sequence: CASSQEGTSGRADTQYF.

CDR3 sequence: CASSPNRASGNTIYF. The CDR3 DNA sequence: TGTGCCAGCAGCCCTAACAGGGCCTCTGGAAACACCATATATTTT. V is TRBV7-2 and J is TRBJ1-3; D is possibly TRBD1 (6 bases). The V gene lost 5 bases and the J gene lost 0 bases, with 11 bases spanning the gap. This CDR3 comprises 15 residues. The germline V gene encodes CDR1 SGHTA and CDR2 FQGNSA.

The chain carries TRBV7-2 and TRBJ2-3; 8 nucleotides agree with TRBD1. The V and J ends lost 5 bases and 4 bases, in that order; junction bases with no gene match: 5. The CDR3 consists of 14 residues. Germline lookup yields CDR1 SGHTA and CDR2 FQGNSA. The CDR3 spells CASSTRTGSDTQYF. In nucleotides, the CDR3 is TGTGCCAGCAGCACCCGGACAGGGTCAGATACGCAGTATTTT. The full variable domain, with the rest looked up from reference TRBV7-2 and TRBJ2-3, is GAGVSQSPSNKVTEKGKDVELRCDPISGHTALYWYRQSLGQGLEFLIYFQGNSAPDKSGLPSDRFSAERTGGSVSTLTIQRTQQEDSAVYLCASSTRTGSDTQYFGPGTRLTVL.

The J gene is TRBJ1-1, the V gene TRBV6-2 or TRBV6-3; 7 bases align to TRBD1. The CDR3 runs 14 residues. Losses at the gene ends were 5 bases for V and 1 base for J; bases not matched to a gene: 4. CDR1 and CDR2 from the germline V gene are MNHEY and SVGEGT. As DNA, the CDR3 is TGTGCCAGCAGTACACAGGGGTCGAACACTGAAGCTTTCTTT. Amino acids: CASSTQGSNTEAFF.

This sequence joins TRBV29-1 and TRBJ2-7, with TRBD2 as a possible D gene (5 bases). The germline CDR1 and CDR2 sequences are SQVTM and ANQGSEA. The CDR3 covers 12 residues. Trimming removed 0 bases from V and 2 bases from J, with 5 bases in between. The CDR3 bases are TGCAGCGTTGAAGACGGGGCCTACGAGCAGTACTTC. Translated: CSVEDGAYEQYF.

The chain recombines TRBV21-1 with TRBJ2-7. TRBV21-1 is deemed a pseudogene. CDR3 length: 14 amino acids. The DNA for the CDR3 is TGTGCCAGCAGCAAAAGGGCAGGGACCCGCGAGCAGTACTTC. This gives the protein CASSKRAGTREQYF.

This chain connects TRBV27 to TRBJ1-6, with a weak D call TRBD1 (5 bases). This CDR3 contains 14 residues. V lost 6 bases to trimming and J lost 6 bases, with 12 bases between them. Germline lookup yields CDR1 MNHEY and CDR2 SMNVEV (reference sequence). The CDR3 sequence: CASSWGSPNSPLHF. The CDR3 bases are TGTGCCAGCAGCTGGGGCTCCCCTAATTCACCCCTCCACTTT.

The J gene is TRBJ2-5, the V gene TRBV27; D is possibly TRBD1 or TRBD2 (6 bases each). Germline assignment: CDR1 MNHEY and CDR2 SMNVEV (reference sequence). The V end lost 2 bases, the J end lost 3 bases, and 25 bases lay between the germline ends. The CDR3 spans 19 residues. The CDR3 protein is CASSLRRRLRGDGEETQYF. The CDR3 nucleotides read TGTGCCAGCAGTTTAAGAAGAAGGTTGAGGGGGGATGGCGAAGAGACCCAGTACTTC.

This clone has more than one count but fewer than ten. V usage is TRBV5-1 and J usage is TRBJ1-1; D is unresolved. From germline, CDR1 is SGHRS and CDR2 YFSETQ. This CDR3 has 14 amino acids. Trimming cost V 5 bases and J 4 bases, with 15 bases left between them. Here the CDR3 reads CASRGNLLATEAFF. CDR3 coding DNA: TGCGCCAGCAGAGGGAACCTGTTGGCCACTGAAGCTTTCTTT.

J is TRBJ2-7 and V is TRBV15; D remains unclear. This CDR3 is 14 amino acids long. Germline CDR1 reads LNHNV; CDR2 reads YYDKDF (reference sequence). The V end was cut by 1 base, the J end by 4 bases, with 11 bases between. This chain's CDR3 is CATSRGSTGYEQYF. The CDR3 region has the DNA TGTGCCACCAGCAGAGGGTCCACTGGTTACGAGCAGTACTTC.

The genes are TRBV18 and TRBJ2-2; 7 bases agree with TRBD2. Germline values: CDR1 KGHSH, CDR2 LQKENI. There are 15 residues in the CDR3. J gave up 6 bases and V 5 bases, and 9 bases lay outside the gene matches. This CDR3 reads CASSVLAEASGELFF. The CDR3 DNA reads TGTGCCAGCTCAGTTCTAGCGGAGGCGTCCGGGGAGCTGTTTTTT.